This T cell receptor beta chain was captured by sequencing in a study of CD8+CD57+ T cells in acquired aplastic anemia. Whole-study results and caveats: CD8+ Simpson's diversity did not differ significantly between patients and controls.

Germline V gene lookup returns CDR1 SQVTM and CDR2 ANQGSEA. V was clipped by 1 base and J by 6 bases, with 10 bases between them. The CDR3 loop spans 12 amino acids. Turning to this clonotype: Its antigen remains unknown.

Sequencing involved patients with CD8+CD57+ cell expansion previously shown by flow cytometry. According to the study, genomic DNA was the template for TCR beta VDJ and CDR3 profiling. Each CDR3 protein is one row after TCRdb ran MiXCR on the reads. The table includes roughly 500,000 distinct CDR3 sequences, around 33% detected once. Sequencing was performed on sorted CD4+, CD8+, or CD8+CD57+ T cells (not recorded which) from PBMCs. The TCR comes from a human donor with aplastic anemia. The chain uses TRBV29-1 and TRBJ2-7; D is possibly TRBD2 (6 bases). Here the CDR3 DNA reads TGCAGCGTTGAAGTTTTGGGGGGCGAGCAGTACTTC. This codes for CSVEVLGGEQYF.